This T cell receptor beta chain was captured by sequencing in a study of beta chain features in type 1 diabetes. Overall study findings and caveats: HLA influence on TCRB rearrangement stayed unresolved here. Patients' naive, central memory and Treg TCRB repertoires seemed closer to one another than those of healthy donors.

The entirety of the isolated RNA underwent reverse transcription, so expressed TCRB transcripts were sequenced. Here immunoSEQ multiplex PCR was the method, and the copy in TCRdb shows in-frame clones only, minus some. The data contain hundreds of thousands of clones, around a sixth of them singletons. Each donor gave one heparinised blood draw averaging roughly 120 mL. Trimming left V 0 bases short and J 7 bases short, with 14 bases between. The CDR3 runs 15 residues. Germline CDR1 is SGHRS and CDR2 is YFSETQ. As concerns this clone: Its antigen remains unidentified.

Sequencing was performed on naive CD4+ T cells from blood. The TCR comes from a woman aged 18-29 years in good health. This chain connects TRBV5-1 to TRBJ2-1; no clear D gene. CDR3 in DNA: TGCGCCAGCAGCTTGGCCGATGGAACTCTTAATGAGCAGTTCTTC. Amino acid sequence: CASSLADGTLNEQFF.